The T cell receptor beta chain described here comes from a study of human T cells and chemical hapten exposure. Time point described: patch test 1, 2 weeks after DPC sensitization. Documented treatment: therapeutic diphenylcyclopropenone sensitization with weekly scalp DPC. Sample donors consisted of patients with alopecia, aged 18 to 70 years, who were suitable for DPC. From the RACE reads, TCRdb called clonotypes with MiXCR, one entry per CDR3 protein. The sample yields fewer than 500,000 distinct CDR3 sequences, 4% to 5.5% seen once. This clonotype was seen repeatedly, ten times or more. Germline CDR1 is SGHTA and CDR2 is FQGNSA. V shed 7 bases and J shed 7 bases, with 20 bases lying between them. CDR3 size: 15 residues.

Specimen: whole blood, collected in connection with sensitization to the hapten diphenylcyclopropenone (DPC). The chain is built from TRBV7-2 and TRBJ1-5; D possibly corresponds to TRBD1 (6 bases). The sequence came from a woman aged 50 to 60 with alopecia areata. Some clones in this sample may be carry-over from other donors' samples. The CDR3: CASNPTGSGRQPQHF. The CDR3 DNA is TGTGCCAGCAACCCGACAGGATCCGGAAGACAGCCCCAGCATTTT.